This T cell receptor beta chain emerged from a study of regulatory and conventional T cells in RAG deficiency. The CDR3 consists of 15 residues. Trimming left V 4 bases short and J 1 base short, with 13 bases between. Germline CDR1 is MRHNA and CDR2 is SNTAGT. Profiled with immunoSEQ multiplex PCR; TCRdb holds only in-frame clones, not every one. The sample holds tens of thousands of clones; approximately 90% are singletons and the top ten take 0.51%. Blood CD4+ CD25-low CD127-high conventional T cells supplied the genomic DNA template. This clone was seen a few times. Its antigen remains unidentified. Overall study results and limits: Treg unique TCR beta sequences were 80 to 100-fold fewer in Omenn syndrome and CID/AS patients than controls. In Omenn syndrome, Treg and Tconv repertoires overlapped >90%.

These same records also appear under a second study, on regulatory T cells. Per that paper: The PCR used 52 TRBV and 13 TRBJ primers.

The sample taken for sequencing was CD4+ effector T cells sorted from blood. The clonotype originates from a human donor in good health. V is TRBV6-4 and J is TRBJ1-2; D not resolved. DNA of the CDR3: TGTGCCAGCAGTGTCACCGCTGAGAGTAACTATGGCTACACCTTC. Residues: CASSVTAESNYGYTF.